Below are 32 T cell receptor beta chains sequenced from a single sample in a study of metastatic and nonmetastatic thyroid tumors. TCRdb re-called clones via MiXCR from the PCR reads. The table records around 61,000 clones, just under 30% of them present only once. Nobody among the patients had been given any treatment before thyroid surgery. The sequencing sample was made of blood. All receptors come from a female donor with papillary thyroid cancer or a benign thyroid nodule (not recorded which). Some clones in this sample may be carry-over from other donors' samples.

The chain has TRBV13 and TRBJ2-3; TRBD2 is a possible D gene (5 bases). This CDR3 has 15 residues. The V end lost 2 bases, the J end lost 0 bases, and 9 bases lay between the germline ends. Germline lookup yields CDR1 PRHDT and CDR2 FYEKMQ (reference sequence). The CDR3 is CASSLRRTSTDTQYF. CDR3 nucleotides: TGTGCCAGCAGCTTAAGACGGACTAGCACAGATACGCAGTATTTT. Using reference TRBV13 and TRBJ2-3 for the parts outside the CDR3, the full variable domain is AAGVIQSPRHLIKEKRETATLKCYPIPRHDTVYWYQQGPGQDPQFLISFYEKMQSDKGSIPDRFSAQQFSDYHSELNMSSLELGDSALYFCASSLRRTSTDTQYFGPGTRLTVL.

The rearrangement uses TRBV25-1 and TRBJ2-1; 10 bases align to TRBD1. The CDR3 sequence is 16 residues long. The germline CDR1 and CDR2 sequences are MGHDK and SYGVNS. V was clipped by 3 bases and J by 2 bases; unmatched bases: 4. The CDR3 loop is CASSDNDRGPYNEQFF. DNA of the CDR3: TGTGCCAGCAGTGATAACGACAGGGGGCCCTACAATGAGCAGTTCTTC.

V and J are TRBV29-1 and TRBJ2-3; D possibly matches TRBD1 or TRBD2 (5 bases each). V was clipped by 3 bases and J by 6 bases, with 10 bases between them. The CDR3 covers 12 residues. Germline V gene sequence: CDR1 SQVTM, CDR2 ANQGSEA. The DNA of the CDR3 is TGCAGCGTTGATGGTGGGACGGATACGCAGTATTTT. Its protein is CSVDGGTDTQYF.

This clone was picked up many times. This sequence joins TRBV10-3 and TRBJ1-2, with TRBD1 matching 8 bases. V was pared by 3 bases and J by 7 bases, with 10 bases of the junction left unmatched. CDR1 ENHRY and CDR2 SYGVKD come from the germline V gene. CDR3 size: 15 residues. The CDR3 is CAISDPGQGFGGYTF. In DNA form, the CDR3 reads TGTGCCATCAGTGACCCCGGACAGGGCTTTGGTGGCTACACCTTC.

This clone was seen more than once but under ten times. The chain joins TRBV6-1 to TRBJ2-7; the match to TRBD1 covers 8 bases. The CDR3 extends over 15 amino acids. The J segment lost 5 bases and the V segment lost 6 bases, leaving 12 bases of the junction unmatched. Germline CDR1 is MNHNS and CDR2 is SASEGT. CDR3 in amino acids: CASSAGSGGGDEQYF. The CDR3 coding sequence is TGTGCCAGCAGCGCGGGATCAGGGGGCGGAGACGAGCAGTACTTC.

This clone was observed at least ten times. The CDR3: CASSLGGWTEAFF. The CDR3 region has the DNA TGTGCCAGCAGCTTAGGGGGCTGGACTGAAGCTTTCTTT. The chain links TRBV11-2 to TRBJ1-1, with D perhaps TRBD1 (5 bases). CDR3 length: 13 amino acids. Germline lookup yields CDR1 SGHAT and CDR2 FQNNGV. Trimming pared 1 base from V and 5 bases from J, leaving 8 bases between.

The chain couples TRBV3-1 to TRBJ2-7, with 9 bases aligning to TRBD2. Per germline, CDR1 LGHDT and CDR2 YNNKEL (reference sequence). V lost 1 base to trimming and J lost 0 bases; unmatched junction nucleotides: 10. The CDR3 length is 18 residues. CDR3 sequence reads: CASSQAPQLAGLSYEQYF. CDR3 DNA: TGTGCCAGCAGCCAAGCCCCACAGCTAGCGGGACTCTCCTACGAGCAGTACTTC.

This clone was seen only a few times. V and J are TRBV28 and TRBJ1-2; D not certain. The V and J ends lost 2 bases and 5 bases respectively, with 12 bases between them. Per germline, CDR1 MDHEN and CDR2 SYDVKM. This CDR3 has 14 residues. The CDR3 DNA follows: TGTGCCAGCAGTTTAAGGGCCGGGCGTTATGGCTACACCTTC. Encoded protein: CASSLRAGRYGYTF.

In this sample, this clone turned up a few times. The chain links TRBV28 to TRBJ1-2, with TRBD1 matching over 7 bases. The V gene end was trimmed by 5 bases and the J gene end by 6 bases; junction bases not matched to a gene: 9. Germline values: CDR1 MDHEN, CDR2 SYDVKM. The CDR3 runs to 14 residues. The CDR3 bases are TGTGCCAGCAGTAGGGGCGACAGGGACGATGGCTACACCTTC. Translating gives CASSRGDRDDGYTF.

This clone was seen a handful of times. This sequence joins TRBV20-1 and TRBJ1-3; no clear D gene. V was pared by 5 bases and J by 4 bases, with 9 bases between. Germline values: CDR1 DFQATT, CDR2 SNEGSKA (reference sequence). This CDR3 comprises 12 residues. Written as DNA, the CDR3 is TGCAGTGCTGGAGCTACAGGAAACACCATATATTTT. Protein sequence: CSAGATGNTIYF.

This clone came up many times. This rearrangement joins TRBV11-1 to TRBJ2-2; 9 bases agree with TRBD1. Germline assignment: CDR1 SGHAT and CDR2 FQDESV (reference sequence). CDR3 size: 17 residues. V shed 5 bases, J shed 1 base, and the junction held 8 bases outside the gene matches. CDR3 nucleotide sequence: TGTGCCAGCAGCGTACTACCGGGACAGGGGAACACCGGGGAGCTGTTTTTT. This translates into CASSVLPGQGNTGELFF. Complete variable domain (other parts from reference TRBV11-1 and TRBJ2-2): EAEVAQSPRYKITEKSQAVAFWCDPISGHATLYWYRQILGQGPELLVQFQDESVVDDSQLPKDRFSAERLKGVDSTLKIQPAELGDSAMYLCASSVLPGQGNTGELFFGEGSRLTVL.

The chain employs TRBV30 and TRBJ2-5, with a tentative D call TRBD2 (6 bases). There are 13 residues in the CDR3. Germline V gene lookup returns CDR1 GTSNPN and CDR2 SVGIG (reference sequence). Trimming removed 3 bases at V and 4 bases at J, with 12 bases between. CDR3 coding DNA: TGTGCCTGGAGACCGGGACTTAGAGAGACCCAGTACTTC. It is translated as CAWRPGLRETQYF.

The J gene is TRBJ1-5, the V gene TRBV2; 9 positions agree with TRBD1. With V trimmed by 6 bases and J by 2 bases, 17 bases remained unmatched. Germline loops: CDR1 SNHLY, CDR2 FYNNEI. The CDR3 is 19 amino acids. As DNA, the CDR3 is TGTGCCAGCAGGGCCCTACGACAGGGGGGCCGGGAGGGCAATCAGCCCCAGCATTTT. Amino acids: CASRALRQGGREGNQPQHF. The variable domain in full, with the rest retrieved from reference TRBV2 and TRBJ1-5, is EPEVTQTPSHQVTQMGQEVILRCVPISNHLYFYWYRQILGQKVEFLVSFYNNEISEKSEIFDDQFSVERPDGSNFTLKIRSTKLEDSAMYFCASRALRQGGREGNQPQHFGDGTRLSIL.

The chain employs TRBV28 and TRBJ1-3; unclear D gene. There are 14 residues in the CDR3. V dropped 5 bases and J dropped 4 bases, with 12 bases sitting between them. Per the germline V gene, CDR1 is MDHEN and CDR2 is SYDVKM. The CDR3 DNA follows: TGTGCCAGCAGTAAAACAAGCATCGGAAACACCATATATTTT. This codes for CASSKTSIGNTIYF.

V and J are TRBV30 and TRBJ1-5; 7 nucleotides match TRBD1. V gave up 3 bases and J gave up 7 bases; unmatched junction bases: 6. Germline CDR1 GTSNPN, CDR2 SVGIG (reference sequence). CDR3 length: 13 amino acids. CDR3 loop: CAWSSGGGQPQHF. DNA for the CDR3: TGTGCCTGGAGCTCAGGGGGAGGGCAGCCCCAGCATTTT. Full variable domain (outside the CDR3, taken from reference TRBV30 and TRBJ1-5): SQTIHQWPATLVQPVGSPLSLECTVEGTSNPNLYWYRQAAGRGLQLLFYSVGIGQISSEVPQNLSASRPQDRQFILSSKKLLLSDSGFYLCAWSSGGGQPQHFGDGTRLSIL.

With regard to this clone: This sample includes further DNA sequences coding for the same CDR3. V and J are TRBV6-5 and TRBJ1-3, with D unresolved. V lost 0 bases to trimming and J lost 2 bases, with 8 bases between them. The CDR3 sequence is 15 residues long. The V gene's germline CDR1 is MNHEY and CDR2 SVGAGI. CDR3: CASSYSGGAGNTIYF. The CDR3 DNA is TGTGCCAGCAGTTACTCGGGTGGGGCTGGAAACACCATATATTTT.

There are a few counts of this clone. The V and J genes are TRBV10-2 and TRBJ2-2; weak D call: TRBD1 (6 bases). Trimming left V 6 bases short and J 0 bases short, with 11 bases between. The CDR3 is 15 amino acids. Germline CDR1 and CDR2: WSHSY and SAAADI. CDR3 residues: CASRGTHANTGELFF. The CDR3 region has the DNA TGCGCCAGCAGGGGGACACACGCGAACACCGGGGAGCTGTTTTTT.

In this sample, this clone is medium-sized. This sequence joins TRBV6-5 and TRBJ2-1, with D possibly being TRBD2 (5 bases). Per the germline V gene, CDR1 is MNHEY and CDR2 is SVGAGI. The CDR3 consists of 13 residues. The V end was cut by 2 bases, the J end by 6 bases, with 8 bases between. CDR3: CASSYASFNEQFF. CDR3 nucleotides: TGTGCCAGCAGTTACGCTAGCTTCAATGAGCAGTTCTTC.

V is TRBV9 and J is TRBJ1-2; D remains unclear. Germline assignment: CDR1 SGDLS and CDR2 YYNGEE. V lost 4 bases and J lost 6, with 16 bases in between. This CDR3 contains 14 residues. Here the CDR3 reads CASSPAPRTNGYTF. CDR3 DNA: TGTGCCAGCAGCCCCGCCCCCAGGACGAATGGCTACACCTTC.

This clone appeared a few times. The rearrangement links TRBV6-1 to TRBJ1-2; 7 nucleotides align to TRBD1. This CDR3 contains 13 residues. V shed 8 bases, J shed 5 bases, and the junction held 8 bases outside the gene matches. CDR1 and CDR2 from the germline V gene are MNHNS and SASEGT. The CDR3 region is CASPGQNLYGYTF. CDR3 sequence (DNA): TGTGCCAGCCCGGGACAGAATCTTTATGGCTACACCTTC.

This clone showed up many times. The rearrangement joins TRBV27 to TRBJ2-1, with 12 nucleotides matching TRBD2. The J segment lost 9 bases and the V segment lost 3 bases, leaving 6 bases of the junction unmatched. This CDR3 is 15 amino acids long. Per the germline V gene, CDR1 is MNHEY and CDR2 is SMNVEV (reference sequence). CDR3 DNA sequence: TGTGCCAGCAGTTTGACTAGCGGGAGCACGAGTGAGCAGTTCTTC. Protein sequence: CASSLTSGSTSEQFF.

J is TRBJ1-6 and V is TRBV19; tentatively, D is TRBD1 (5 bases). This CDR3 has 13 amino acids. With 8 bases removed from V and 10 bases from J, the gap between germline ends came to 15 bases. CDR1 and CDR2 (germline): LNHDA, SQIVND (reference sequence). The CDR3 bases are TGTGCCAGTCGGCCACGGGGGGAATCACCCCTCCACTTT. This sequence encodes CASRPRGESPLHF.

Only a few counts were recorded for this clone. The chain joins TRBV20-1 to TRBJ1-2; TRBD1 matches 9 bases. Germline-derived CDR1 and CDR2 are DFQATT and SNEGSKA (reference sequence). This CDR3 region has 14 residues. The V segment lost 6 bases and the J segment 4 bases; nucleotides outside the gene matches: 9. As DNA, the CDR3 is TGCAGTGCAAGGGACAGGGAAAAGGGCTATGGCTACACCTTC. This sequence encodes CSARDREKGYGYTF.

This chain joins TRBV6-1 and TRBJ2-5; TRBD2 aligns across 7 bases. This CDR3 region has 13 residues. Germline assignment: CDR1 MNHNS and CDR2 SASEGT. J gave up 2 bases and V 7 bases, and 4 bases lay outside the gene matches. This chain's CDR3 is CASNQRGQETQYF. DNA for the CDR3: TGTGCCAGCAACCAGCGGGGTCAAGAGACCCAGTACTTC.

The gene calls are TRBV11-1 and TRBJ2-3; TRBD2 agrees at 7 bases. Germline V gene data show CDR1 as SGHAT and CDR2 as FQDESV (reference sequence). With V trimmed by 1 base and J by 4 bases, 5 bases remained unmatched. The CDR3 consists of 15 residues. Here the CDR3 DNA reads TGTGCCAGCAGCTTAGTTGGGAGGGAGTCAGATACGCAGTATTTT. Encoded protein: CASSLVGRESDTQYF.

This clone was counted between two and nine times. This CDR3 is CASTKSGGGRNSPLHF. CDR3 in DNA: TGTGCCAGCACCAAATCAGGGGGCGGGCGCAATTCACCCCTCCACTTT. The rearrangement uses TRBV12-3 or TRBV12-4 and TRBJ1-6, with TRBD1 matching 8 bases. The trim removed 7 bases at V and 7 bases at J, leaving 12 bases unmatched. CDR3 length: 16 amino acids.

This sequence joins TRBV7-8 and TRBJ2-5; D gene unclear. V dropped 3 bases and J dropped 0 bases, with 11 bases sitting between them. Germline CDR1 reads SGHVS; CDR2 reads FQNEAQ. The length of the CDR3 is 15 residues. The CDR3: CASSFVADNQETQYF. The CDR3, as DNA: TGTGCCAGCAGCTTTGTGGCAGATAACCAAGAGACCCAGTACTTC.

This chain uses TRBV6-1 with TRBJ1-5; a weak D match, TRBD1 (6 bases). V was trimmed by 6 bases and J by 6 bases, leaving 18 bases between them. In germline, CDR1 is MNHNS, CDR2 SASEGT. The CDR3 extends over 15 amino acids. For the CDR3, the DNA is TGTGCCAGCAGCGCCCGGGGGGCGTATAGTCAGCCCCAGCATTTT. Translating it yields CASSARGAYSQPQHF.

The V and J genes are TRBV20-1 and TRBJ2-2; D call uncertain. The CDR3 has 13 amino acids. Trimming took off 7 bases at V and 0 bases at J, with 9 bases between the two ends. CDR1 DFQATT and CDR2 SNEGSKA come from the germline V gene (reference sequence). The CDR3 loop is CSVSDPNTGELFF. The CDR3 bases are TGCAGTGTCTCGGACCCGAACACCGGGGAGCTGTTTTTT.

V gene TRBV20-1 combines with J gene TRBJ2-7; 10 nucleotides agree with TRBD1. Trimming cost V 6 bases and J 2 bases; bases outside gene matches: 7. Germline CDR1 reads DFQATT; CDR2 reads SNEGSKA (reference sequence). This CDR3 has 14 amino acids. CDR3 DNA sequence: TGCAGTGCCATTTGGGGGACAGGGGCCTACGAGCAGTACTTC. Its protein product is CSAIWGTGAYEQYF.

The chain uses TRBV20-1 and TRBJ1-2; no definite D call. The germline gives CDR1 DFQATT, CDR2 SNEGSKA (reference sequence). V was cut by 5 bases and J by 8 bases, with 21 bases left in between. This CDR3 is built from 14 residues. The CDR3 protein is CSALMSAQVWGYTF. The CDR3 region has the DNA TGCAGTGCTCTAATGTCCGCCCAGGTTTGGGGCTACACCTTC.

The V call is TRBV7-2, the J call TRBJ2-7; 8 positions match TRBD1. CDR3 length: 15 residues. Germline loops: CDR1 SGHTA, CDR2 FQGNSA. Germline trimming cut 4 bases from V and 3 bases from J; bases unmatched to any gene: 8. CDR3 DNA sequence: TGTGCCAGCAGCTCCGACAGGGGCGAAATCTACGAGCAGTACTTC. Its protein is CASSSDRGEIYEQYF.